This T cell receptor (beta chain) was captured in a study of blood T cell repertoires in COVID-19. As for the study in general: Nucleic acid was either cDNA or gDNA, and it came from T cells, B-cell-depleted T cells, or PBMCs.

Trimming removed 6 bases from V and 6 bases from J; junction bases left unmatched: 10. Germline V lookup: CDR1 ENHRY, CDR2 SYGVKD. CDR3 length equals 16 residues. How the authors handled the data: Using reference gene primer amplification, nucleated cell counts were estimated. The assay was immunoSEQ multiplex PCR, and TCRdb's table has in-frame clones only and misses some. V, J and clone size were drawn from that table, and D and trimming were deduced from the DNA. The sample has some 530,000 clones, approximately 90% seen once; the top ten hold 8.3%. Membership in each cohort depended on participant-reported clinical history.

The V gene is TRBV10-3, the J gene TRBJ2-2; the match to TRBD1 covers 10 bases. This clonotype was obtained from a woman aged 55-70 years who had recovered from COVID-19. Sequencing used PBMCs or T cells enriched from blood (not recorded which). CDR3 amino acids: CAIRGPGTGDAGELFF. CDR3 sequence (DNA): TGTGCCATCAGGGGACCTGGGACAGGGGACGCCGGGGAGCTGTTTTTT.